These 25 T cell receptor beta chains originate from one sample sequenced in a study of T cells in Graves' hyperthyroidism and ophthalmopathy. TCR beta CDR3 regions were amplified from RNA transcripts. HTBI primers were employed in a first-round RT-PCR of the TCR CDR3. TCRdb reanalysed the multiplex PCR reads using MiXCR and keeps one entry per CDR3 protein. The table includes around 350,000 distinct CDR3 sequences, roughly 15% detected once. The sequenced material came from blood. The receptors were gathered from a woman aged 55-70 years with Graves' ophthalmopathy.

This clonotype was seen repeatedly, ten times or more. This sequence joins TRBV5-1 and TRBJ1-6, with D possibly TRBD1 on 5 matching bases. CDR3 length equals 16 residues. Between the trimmed V and J ends, which lost 7 bases and 7 bases, there was a span of 21 bases. From germline, CDR1 is SGHRS and CDR2 YFSETQ. The CDR3 DNA sequence: TGCGCCAGCCCACACGGAGTAGGGGCGCAAAATTCACCCCTCCACTTT. This codes for CASPHGVGAQNSPLHF.

This clonotype is a singleton in its sample. The chain employs TRBV19 and TRBJ2-1, with 8 bases matching TRBD2. Losses at the gene ends were 2 bases for V and 6 bases for J; bases not matched to a gene: 3. Germline CDR1 and CDR2: LNHDA and SQIVND (reference sequence). This CDR3 contains 14 residues. CDR3 in amino acids: CASSISGRLNEQFF. CDR3 DNA sequence: TGTGCCAGTAGTATAAGCGGGAGACTCAATGAGCAGTTCTTC.

There are many counts of this clonotype. The chain carries TRBV2 and TRBJ2-1, with D unresolved. This CDR3 comprises 13 residues. V lost 2 bases, J lost 7 bases, and 9 bases lay in between. Germline-derived CDR1 and CDR2 are SNHLY and FYNNEI. In nucleotides, the CDR3 is TGTGCCAGCAGTGAATTGTGGCGAAATGAGCAGTTCTTC. Its protein is CASSELWRNEQFF. The full variable domain, with the rest looked up from reference TRBV2 and TRBJ2-1, is EPEVTQTPSHQVTQMGQEVILRCVPISNHLYFYWYRQILGQKVEFLVSFYNNEISEKSEIFDDQFSVERPDGSNFTLKIRSTKLEDSAMYFCASSELWRNEQFFGPGTRLTVL.

This clonotype was seen at least ten times. The V and J genes are TRBV20-1 and TRBJ2-3; D is perhaps TRBD1 or TRBD2 (5 bases each). The V end was cut by 5 bases, the J end by 0 bases, with 9 bases between. From germline, CDR1 is DFQATT and CDR2 SNEGSKA (reference sequence). This CDR3 spans 13 amino acids. This CDR3 reads CSAGGTSTDTQYF. As DNA, the CDR3 is TGCAGTGCTGGGGGAACTAGCACAGATACGCAGTATTTT.

This clonotype was seen at least ten times. The chain couples TRBV20-1 to TRBJ2-3; D ambiguous. Germline CDR1 reads DFQATT; CDR2 reads SNEGSKA (reference sequence). V was shortened by 6 bases and J by 2 bases, with 15 bases between the two germline ends. The CDR3 has 14 amino acids. The CDR3 nucleotides are TGCAGTGCAAACGGACCAACTTCCACAGATACGCAGTATTTT. The encoded protein is CSANGPTSTDTQYF.

This clonotype appeared many times. This chain joins TRBV12-5 and TRBJ2-1; TRBD1 matches 7 bases. The CDR3 covers 15 residues. Germline V gives CDR1 LGHNT, CDR2 FRNRAP. With V trimmed by 2 bases and J by 6 bases, 7 bases remained unmatched. The CDR3 region is CASGLLRTGVNEQFF. For the CDR3, the DNA is TGTGCTAGTGGTTTGCTCCGGACAGGAGTCAATGAGCAGTTCTTC.

This clonotype was counted ten times or more. The V gene is TRBV7-9, the J gene TRBJ2-1, with D possibly being TRBD1 or TRBD2 (6 bases each). Germline assignment: CDR1 SEHNR and CDR2 FQNEAQ (reference sequence). V was trimmed by 5 bases and J by 3 bases, leaving 17 bases between them. The CDR3 has 16 residues. Written as DNA, the CDR3 is TGTGCCAGCAGCCCCCGTACAGGGAGGCACTACAATGAGCAGTTCTTC. This codes for CASSPRTGRHYNEQFF.

The gene calls are TRBV15 and TRBJ2-1; the match to TRBD2 covers 11 bases. V shed 1 base and J 7 bases; nucleotides not matched to a gene: 3. The CDR3 totals 15 residues. Germline CDR1 LNHNV, CDR2 YYDKDF (reference sequence). CDR3 sequence reads: CATSRGTSGSNEQFF. The CDR3 region has the DNA TGTGCCACCAGCAGAGGGACTAGCGGGTCAAATGAGCAGTTCTTC.

This clonotype was picked up many times. The chain has TRBV20-1 and TRBJ2-7; no clear D. V was trimmed by 6 bases and J by 1 base, leaving 10 bases between them. The CDR3 sequence is 12 residues long. The germline gives CDR1 DFQATT, CDR2 SNEGSKA (reference sequence). The CDR3 here is CSARQQSYEQYF. The CDR3 DNA reads TGCAGTGCCCGTCAACAGTCCTACGAGCAGTACTTC.

This clonotype showed up many times. V is TRBV24-1 and J is TRBJ2-1; D gene unclear. Per the germline V gene, CDR1 is KGHDR and CDR2 is SFDVKD. This CDR3 comprises 13 residues. V lost 5 bases and J 0 bases, leaving 4 bases between the germline ends. CDR3 DNA sequence: TGTGCCACCAGTGTCCCCTCCTACAATGAGCAGTTCTTC. This gives the protein CATSVPSYNEQFF.

There are a few counts of this clonotype. This chain links TRBV5-5 with TRBJ2-6; 8 nucleotides agree with TRBD1. Germline assignment: CDR1 SGHKS and CDR2 YYEKEE (reference sequence). The junction had 15 bases not matched to a gene; V was cut back by 3 bases and J by 4 bases. The CDR3 covers 19 residues. CDR3 in amino acids: CASSSMTGASRWGANVLTF. CDR3 nucleotides: TGTGCCAGCAGCTCAATGACAGGGGCATCCCGGTGGGGGGCCAACGTCCTGACTTTC.

Ten or more counts support this clonotype. The chain recombines TRBV20-1 with TRBJ2-1; 8 bases line up with TRBD2. The CDR3 sequence is 15 residues long. CDR1 is DFQATT and CDR2 is SNEGSKA in the germline V gene (reference sequence). The junction had 15 bases not matched to a gene; V was cut back by 5 bases and J by 9 bases. The CDR3 loop reads CSAPSRGSGIREQFF. Written as DNA, the CDR3 is TGCAGTGCTCCGTCCCGGGGTAGCGGGATCCGTGAGCAGTTCTTC.

CDR3 coding DNA: TGTGCCAGCAGCTTAGTAGGGGGAGTCAATGAGCAGTTCTTC. The encoded protein is CASSLVGGVNEQFF. The chain employs TRBV13 and TRBJ2-1, with D maybe TRBD1 (6 bases). Germline-derived CDR1 and CDR2 are PRHDT and FYEKMQ (reference sequence). V gave up 1 base and J gave up 6 bases, with 10 bases separating them. The CDR3 loop spans 14 amino acids.

This clonotype has just a few counts. This sequence joins TRBV15 and TRBJ2-1; perhaps TRBD2 as D (5 bases). Germline lookup yields CDR1 LNHNV and CDR2 YYDKDF (reference sequence). With 0 bases removed from V and 7 bases from J, the gap between germline ends came to 7 bases. The CDR3 consists of 13 residues. The chain's CDR3 is CATSREGGNEQFF. The CDR3 nucleotides are TGTGCCACCAGCAGAGAGGGCGGGAATGAGCAGTTCTTC.

The chain couples TRBV27 to TRBJ1-2, with TRBD1 matching 9 bases. Germline values: CDR1 MNHEY, CDR2 SMNVEV (reference sequence). Unmatched junction bases numbered 6, after V lost 6 bases and J lost 7 bases. This CDR3 spans 13 amino acids. CDR3 in DNA: TGTGCCAGCAGCATACAGGGGGCGCCTGGCTACACCTTC. As protein: CASSIQGAPGYTF.

This clonotype was seen at least ten times. The V gene is TRBV6-1, the J gene TRBJ2-2, with no clear D. Germline lookup yields CDR1 MNHNS and CDR2 SASEGT. This CDR3 spans 13 amino acids. V was pared by 5 bases and J by 7 bases, with 11 bases between. The CDR3 loop reads CASSRHYDGELFF. The CDR3 DNA is TGTGCCAGCAGTCGTCACTACGACGGGGAGCTGTTTTTT.

This clonotype showed up many times. J is TRBJ1-1 and V is TRBV28; a possible D gene is TRBD1 (6 bases). The CDR3 loop spans 15 amino acids. Trimming cost V 7 bases and J 0 bases, with 15 bases left between them. The germline CDR1 and CDR2 sequences are MDHEN and SYDVKM. CDR3 nucleotides: TGTGCCAGCAACCGGGACATTGGCTTGAACACTGAAGCTTTCTTT. Residues: CASNRDIGLNTEAFF.

The chain couples TRBV6-1 to TRBJ2-5, with 9 bases that match TRBD1. The germline V gene encodes CDR1 MNHNS and CDR2 SASEGT. CDR3 size: 15 residues. Trimming took 2 bases from V and 6 from J; bases not matched to a gene: 7. CDR3 sequence reads: CASSETGQGSQTQYF. CDR3 sequence (DNA): TGTGCCAGCAGTGAAACGGGACAGGGATCGCAGACCCAGTACTTC.

The chain links TRBV2 to TRBJ2-1; 11 nucleotides match TRBD2. This CDR3 is built from 21 residues. The J segment lost 5 bases and the V segment lost 5 bases, leaving 23 bases of the junction unmatched. CDR1 SNHLY and CDR2 FYNNEI come from the germline V gene. This CDR3 reads CASSFESSSGRGSAGNNEQFF. CDR3 sequence (DNA): TGTGCCAGCAGTTTCGAATCGAGTAGCGGGAGGGGATCGGCGGGTAACAATGAGCAGTTCTTC.

This clonotype was observed at least ten times. J is TRBJ1-1 and V is TRBV18; D call uncertain. The CDR3 extends over 16 amino acids. With 3 bases removed from V and 1 base from J, the gap between germline ends came to 15 bases. CDR1 and CDR2 (germline): KGHSH, LQKENI. The CDR3 DNA sequence: TGTGCCAGCTCACCGAGGTCGGAGGGCGCGAACACTGAAGCTTTCTTT. It is translated as CASSPRSEGANTEAFF.

This clonotype was seen ten or more times. The chain carries TRBV3-1 and TRBJ2-7; TRBD2 matches at 8 bases. In germline, CDR1 is LGHDT, CDR2 YNNKEL (reference sequence). V was pared by 5 bases and J by 5 bases, with 11 bases of the junction left unmatched. The CDR3 runs to 15 residues. The CDR3 coding sequence is TGTGCCAGCAGCAAGAGCGGGAGAGAGGTCGACGAGCAGTACTTC. Its translation: CASSKSGREVDEQYF.

At least ten counts were recorded for this clonotype. V gene TRBV30 combines with J gene TRBJ2-7; either TRBD1 or TRBD2 may supply D (6 bases each). V dropped 7 bases and J dropped 0 bases, with 22 bases sitting between them. Germline CDR1 and CDR2: GTSNPN and SVGIG (reference sequence). The CDR3 sequence is 16 residues long. The CDR3 DNA follows: TGTGCCTTCGTTGTGGGGGCGGGGCCCAGCTCCTACGAGCAGTACTTC. It specifies CAFVVGAGPSSYEQYF.

The CDR3 loop is CASSPLAGTYNEQFF. DNA for the CDR3: TGTGCCAGCAGCCCTCTAGCGGGAACATACAATGAGCAGTTCTTC. The chain couples TRBV27 to TRBJ2-1; 9 bases match TRBD2. Germline V CDR1 and CDR2: MNHEY, SMNVEV (reference sequence). V was clipped by 6 bases and J by 4 bases; unmatched bases: 7. CDR3 length equals 15 residues.

This clonotype has ten or more counts. The rearrangement joins TRBV3-1 to TRBJ2-5; D perhaps matches TRBD2 (5 bases). The germline V and J ends were trimmed by 4 bases and 5 bases, with 14 bases remaining between them. Germline V gene sequence: CDR1 LGHDT, CDR2 YNNKEL (reference sequence). The CDR3 length is 14 residues. The CDR3 DNA follows: TGTGCCAGCAGCCCTTACGGGGTTCAGGAGACCCAGTACTTC. Translating gives CASSPYGVQETQYF.

As concerns this clonotype: With a much larger clone just one base away, this may be a read error. V is TRBV28 and J is TRBJ2-5; 7 nucleotides agree with TRBD2. The CDR3 spans 17 residues. CDR1 is MDHEN and CDR2 is SYDVKM in the germline V gene. CDR3 sequence (DNA): TGTGCCAGCAGTTTTTCCTTGCGGGGGAGCGACACAGAGACCCAGCACTTC. Translated: CASSFSLRGSDTETQHF.